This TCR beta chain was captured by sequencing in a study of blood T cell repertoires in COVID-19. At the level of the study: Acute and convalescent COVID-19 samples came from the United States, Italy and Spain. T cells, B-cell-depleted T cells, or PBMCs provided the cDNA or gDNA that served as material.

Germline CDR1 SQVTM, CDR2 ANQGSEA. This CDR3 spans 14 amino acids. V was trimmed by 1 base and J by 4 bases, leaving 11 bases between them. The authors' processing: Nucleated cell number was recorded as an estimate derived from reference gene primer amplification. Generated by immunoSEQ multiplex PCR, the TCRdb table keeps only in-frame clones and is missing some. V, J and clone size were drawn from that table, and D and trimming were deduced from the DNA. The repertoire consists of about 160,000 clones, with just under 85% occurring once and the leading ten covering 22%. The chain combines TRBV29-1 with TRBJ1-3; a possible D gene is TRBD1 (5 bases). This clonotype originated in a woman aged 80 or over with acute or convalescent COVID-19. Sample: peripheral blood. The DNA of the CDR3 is TGCAGCGTTGAAGGGGGCAATGGAGGAAACACCATATATTTT. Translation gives CSVEGGNGGNTIYF. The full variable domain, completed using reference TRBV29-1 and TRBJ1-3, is SAVISQKPSRDICQRGTSLTIQCQVDSQVTMMFWYRQQPGQSLTLIATANQGSEATYESGFVIDKFPISRPNLTFSTLTVSNMSPEDSSIYLCSVEGGNGGNTIYFGEGSWLTVV.